This TCR beta chain was sequenced in a study of cytomegalovirus exposure and HLA in healthy donors. Across the study: Falling in the Caucasian-associated ancestry cluster were less than 85% of 398 genotyped donors.

The length of the CDR3 is 17 residues. It was with 60 Vbeta and 13 Jbeta primers that the PCR ran. Profiled with immunoSEQ multiplex PCR; TCRdb holds only in-frame clones, not every one. The sample records under 150,000 clones, approximately 80% being singletons. Sequencing was carried out using PBMCs. This rearrangement joins TRBV12-2 to TRBJ2-7; the D call of TRBD1 is as the table states it, not checked on the DNA. TRBV12-2 is reported as a pseudogene. This TCR was recovered from a male donor in good health and CMV-seronegative. The CDR3 here is CASRLGGGTGTPEEQYF. CDR3 DNA: TGTGCAAGTCGCTTAGGAGGGGGGACAGGTACACCAGAAGAGCAGTACTTC.